A single sample gave rise to the 29 T cell receptor beta chains below, sequenced in a study of CD8+ T cells in alopecia areata. Following RNA extraction, reverse transcription yielded cDNA that acted as the sequencing template. Sequenced by immunoSEQ multiplex PCR; TCRdb stores in-frame clones only, minus some. The sample yields some 170,000 clones, approximately 59% seen once. This sample comprised CD4+ T cells sorted from blood, obtained at week 0. All receptors derive from a human donor with alopecia areata.

The chain uses TRBV7-2 and TRBJ2-2; possible D gene TRBD1, 6 bases. The CDR3 has 15 residues. CDR1 is SGHTA and CDR2 is FQGNSA in the germline V gene. V lost 5 bases, J lost 0 bases, and 10 bases lay in between. CDR3 in DNA: TGTGCCAGCAGCGACTGGACAGCGAACACCGGGGAGCTGTTTTTT. Amino acids: CASSDWTANTGELFF.

The gene calls are TRBV25-1 and TRBJ1-4, with 7 bases that match TRBD1. Germline CDR1 reads MGHDK; CDR2 reads SYGVNS. After removal of 6 bases from V and 15 bases from J, the junction contained 13 bases not matched to a gene. The CDR3 runs to 13 residues. In nucleotides, the CDR3 is TGTGCCAGCAGCGACAGGGCCATGAGGGGGATGTTTTTT. Translated: CASSDRAMRGMFF.

The chain links TRBV30 to TRBJ2-6, with no clear D. The CDR3 runs 15 residues. Between the trimmed V and J ends, which lost 3 bases and 0 bases, there was a span of 9 bases. Germline V gives CDR1 GTSNPN, CDR2 SVGIG (reference sequence). Written as DNA, the CDR3 is TGTGCCTGGAGCGTACCTGGCTCTGGGGCCAACGTCCTGACTTTC. Protein product: CAWSVPGSGANVLTF.

V and J are TRBV29-1 and TRBJ2-2, with 8 bases identical to TRBD2. With V trimmed by 7 bases and J by 6 bases, 10 bases remained unmatched. Germline V lookup: CDR1 SQVTM, CDR2 ANQGSEA. There are 14 residues in the CDR3. The CDR3 loop reads CSGKSGGSSGELFF. CDR3 sequence (DNA): TGCAGCGGCAAGAGCGGGGGATCCTCCGGGGAGCTGTTTTTT.

This clone was observed a handful of times. The chain links TRBV27 to TRBJ2-3; TRBD1 is a possible D gene (5 bases). CDR3 length: 13 amino acids. The V gene's germline CDR1 is MNHEY and CDR2 SMNVEV (reference sequence). V shed 8 bases and J shed 2 bases, with 11 bases lying between them. Here the CDR3 reads CASDRAHTDTQYF. Written as DNA, the CDR3 is TGTGCCAGCGACAGAGCACACACAGATACGCAGTATTTT.

The J gene is TRBJ2-5, the V gene TRBV29-1, with TRBD1 identical over 7 bases. The germline gives CDR1 SQVTM, CDR2 ANQGSEA. Trimming removed 6 bases from V and 4 bases from J; junction bases left unmatched: 5. This CDR3 contains 12 residues. The CDR3 DNA reads as TGCAGCGTCGACAGGGAAGTAGAGACCCAGTACTTC. It encodes CSVDREVETQYF. The variable domain in full, with the rest retrieved from reference TRBV29-1 and TRBJ2-5, is SAVISQKPSRDICQRGTSLTIQCQVDSQVTMMFWYRQQPGQSLTLIATANQGSEATYESGFVIDKFPISRPNLTFSTLTVSNMSPEDSSIYLCSVDREVETQYFGPGTRLLVL.

The J gene is TRBJ1-4, the V gene TRBV30; TRBD1 is a possible D gene (5 bases). The CDR3 is made up of 13 amino acids. Germline V gives CDR1 GTSNPN, CDR2 SVGIG (reference sequence). V dropped 0 bases and J dropped 6 bases, with 8 bases sitting between them. The CDR3 is CAWSVGAYEKLFF. The CDR3 DNA reads TGTGCCTGGAGTGTAGGGGCCTATGAAAAACTGTTTTTT. The full variable domain, completed using reference TRBV30 and TRBJ1-4, is SQTIHQWPATLVQPVGSPLSLECTVEGTSNPNLYWYRQAAGRGLQLLFYSVGIGQISSEVPQNLSASRPQDRQFILSSKKLLLSDSGFYLCAWSVGAYEKLFFGSGTQLSVL.

The CDR3 DNA reads TGTGCCAGCAGTGCTGGGACCCGAAGGACAGATACGCAGTATTTT. It encodes CASSAGTRRTDTQYF. V and J are TRBV2 and TRBJ2-3; D tentatively reads TRBD1 or TRBD2 (5 bases each). The CDR3 totals 15 residues. With 4 bases removed from V and 3 bases from J, the gap between germline ends came to 14 bases. The germline V gene has CDR1 SNHLY and CDR2 FYNNEI.

The genes are TRBV29-1 and TRBJ1-1, with D possibly matching TRBD1 (5 bases). The CDR3 has 13 residues. CDR1 and CDR2 from the germline V gene are SQVTM and ANQGSEA. The V end was cut by 6 bases, the J end by 3 bases, with 14 bases between. This CDR3 reads CSVIRVSDTEAFF. DNA for the CDR3: TGCAGCGTGATCAGGGTCTCTGACACTGAAGCTTTCTTT.

This clone occurred a few times. The V gene is TRBV29-1, the J gene TRBJ1-1; possibly TRBD1 for D (5 bases). Per the germline V gene, CDR1 is SQVTM and CDR2 is ANQGSEA. V was clipped by 6 bases and J by 5 bases, with 22 bases between them. The CDR3 totals 15 residues. CDR3 bases: TGCAGCGTAGCTCCTTTCGGGGGAGTGAGAACTGAAGCTTTCTTT. This gives the protein CSVAPFGGVRTEAFF.

This sequence joins TRBV5-6 and TRBJ2-7; 7 nucleotides align to TRBD1. Losses at the gene ends were 1 base for V and 2 bases for J; bases not matched to a gene: 18. CDR3 length: 19 amino acids. CDR1 is SGHDT, CDR2 YYEEEE, per germline. DNA for the CDR3: TGTGCCAGCAGCTTGAGGTTCTTGAGACAGGGCTTCCGGACCTACGAGCAGTACTTC. Amino acids: CASSLRFLRQGFRTYEQYF.

V is TRBV29-1 and J is TRBJ1-1; D call uncertain. Trimming shortened V by 3 bases and J by 1 base, and 9 bases separated the two germline ends. Germline V gene data show CDR1 as SQVTM and CDR2 as ANQGSEA. The CDR3 covers 13 residues. This CDR3 reads CSVDGPQNTEAFF. CDR3 bases: TGCAGCGTTGACGGACCCCAGAACACTGAAGCTTTCTTT.

This clone was counted only a few times. The chain links TRBV19 to TRBJ1-4; 8 bases agree with TRBD1. Germline V gene sequence: CDR1 LNHDA, CDR2 SQIVND (reference sequence). J was trimmed by 3 bases and V by 3 bases; bases with no gene match: 3. This CDR3 contains 15 residues. The CDR3 DNA sequence: TGTGCCAGTAGTATGGCGACAGGGGCTAATGAAAAACTGTTTTTT. Protein: CASSMATGANEKLFF.

About this clone: A read error may be the cause here, since a much bigger clone is one base away. This CDR3 reads CASSQNNSPLHF. The CDR3 DNA is TGTGCCAGCAGCCAGAATAATTCACCCCTCCACTTT. The chain couples TRBV4-2 to TRBJ1-6; D gene unclear. V lost 3 bases, J lost 5 bases, and 2 bases lay in between. Germline assignment: CDR1 LGHNA and CDR2 YNFKEQ. This CDR3 contains 12 residues.

This clone showed up just a few times. This chain joins TRBV7-9 and TRBJ2-5, with D maybe TRBD1 (5 bases). The CDR3 is 14 residues long. Germline loops: CDR1 SEHNR, CDR2 FQNEAQ (reference sequence). Trimming took 4 bases from V and 5 from J, leaving 14 bases between them. CDR3 in amino acids: CASSSTWGPETQYF. In DNA form, the CDR3 reads TGTGCCAGCAGCTCGACTTGGGGCCCGGAGACCCAGTACTTC.

The CDR3 DNA follows: TGCGCCAGCAGCTCGACTAGCGGGGGCCACGAGCAGTACTTC. It specifies CASSSTSGGHEQYF. This sequence joins TRBV5-1 and TRBJ2-7; 12 positions match TRBD2. J was trimmed by 5 bases and V by 3 bases; bases with no gene match: 3. The CDR3 runs to 14 residues. Germline CDR1 reads SGHRS; CDR2 reads YFSETQ.

This chain joins TRBV30 and TRBJ2-7, with D perhaps matching TRBD1 (6 bases). The germline V gene encodes CDR1 GTSNPN and CDR2 SVGIG (reference sequence). The V and J ends lost 1 base and 9 bases respectively, with 16 bases between them. This CDR3 is built from 13 residues. CDR3 residues: CAWSGTEGSPQYF. CDR3 nucleotide sequence: TGTGCCTGGAGTGGGACAGAGGGGAGTCCGCAGTACTTC.

The V and J genes are TRBV5-1 and TRBJ2-1; D might be TRBD1 or TRBD2, each matching 5 bases. V shed 4 bases and J shed 8 bases, with 19 bases lying between them. Germline V lookup: CDR1 SGHRS, CDR2 YFSETQ. The CDR3 extends over 15 amino acids. CDR3 protein: CASSTGTRVSDEQFF. The CDR3 region has the DNA TGCGCCAGCAGCACCGGGACCCGGGTCTCGGATGAGCAGTTCTTC.

V usage is TRBV19 and J usage is TRBJ1-1; D may be TRBD1 (6 bases). V lost 3 bases to trimming and J lost 4 bases, with 12 bases between them. This CDR3 contains 14 residues. From germline, CDR1 is LNHDA and CDR2 SQIVND (reference sequence). The CDR3 protein is CASSMAGDTTEAFF. The DNA for the CDR3 is TGTGCCAGTAGTATGGCCGGGGACACCACTGAAGCTTTCTTT.

There are a few counts of this clone. The rearrangement uses TRBV23-1 and TRBJ2-2, with 12 bases aligning to TRBD2. TRBV23-1 carries the ORF label, with uncertain function. This CDR3 is built from 18 residues. V was clipped by 4 bases and J by 3 bases; unmatched bases: 9. The CDR3 sequence is CASSPNRTSGDHTGELFF. The DNA of the CDR3 is TGCGCCAGCAGTCCCAATCGGACTAGCGGGGATCACACCGGGGAGCTGTTTTTT.

The rearrangement uses TRBV9 and TRBJ2-5, with 7 bases identical to TRBD1. The CDR3 length is 14 residues. With 4 bases clipped from V and 1 base from J, the junction kept 4 bases outside the gene matches. Germline V gene sequence: CDR1 SGDLS, CDR2 YYNGEE. In nucleotides, the CDR3 is TGTGCCAGCAGCCAAAGGGGGCGCCAAGAGACCCAGTACTTC. This sequence encodes CASSQRGRQETQYF.

The chain combines TRBV30 with TRBJ2-1, with 7 bases aligning to TRBD1. CDR1 is GTSNPN and CDR2 is SVGIG in the germline V gene (reference sequence). The CDR3 is made up of 12 amino acids. Losses at the gene ends were 3 bases for V and 7 bases for J; bases not matched to a gene: 3. This chain's CDR3 is CAWSKQGNEQFF. CDR3 DNA sequence: TGTGCCTGGAGCAAACAGGGGAATGAGCAGTTCTTC.

The chain recombines TRBV5-8 with TRBJ1-1; D uncertain. CDR1 and CDR2 (germline): SGHTS, YDEGEE. V lost 1 base and J lost 1, with 5 bases in between. The CDR3 totals 13 residues. The CDR3 region has the DNA TGTGCCAGCAGCTTGTGGGGGAACACTGAAGCTTTCTTT. Protein: CASSLWGNTEAFF.

This clone was detected a few times. The rearrangement links TRBV18 to TRBJ2-5; no clear D. This CDR3 is built from 16 residues. V shed 1 base and J shed 6 bases, with 18 bases lying between them. The germline V gene encodes CDR1 KGHSH and CDR2 LQKENI. The CDR3 loop reads CASSPRRQDSHQTQYF. As DNA, the CDR3 is TGTGCCAGCTCACCACGCCGCCAGGATAGCCATCAGACCCAGTACTTC.

Turning to this clone: One end of the junction does not line up with germline, which may come from a read error. The chain combines TRBV29-1 with TRBJ2-5; TRBD2 matches at 7 bases. Germline V lookup: CDR1 SQVTM, CDR2 ANQGSEA. The CDR3 length is 12 residues. The CDR3, as DNA: TGCGGCGTTGGGGAGGGGACAGAGACCCAGTACTTC. It is translated as CGVGEGTETQYF.

This clone was found a few times. The chain joins TRBV29-1 to TRBJ1-2; D not certain. The V end was cut by 5 bases, the J end by 7 bases, with 8 bases between. Germline V lookup: CDR1 SQVTM, CDR2 ANQGSEA. This CDR3 spans 10 amino acids. CDR3 amino acids: CSVSAPGYTF. The CDR3 DNA is TGCAGCGTTTCCGCCCCTGGCTACACCTTC. The complete variable domain, with remaining parts taken from reference TRBV29-1 and TRBJ1-2, reads SAVISQKPSRDICQRGTSLTIQCQVDSQVTMMFWYRQQPGQSLTLIATANQGSEATYESGFVIDKFPISRPNLTFSTLTVSNMSPEDSSIYLCSVSAPGYTFGSGTRLTVV.

Comment on this clone: Sequence at one end of the junction differs from germline and may be a read error. V usage is TRBV7-9 and J usage is TRBJ1-2; the D is unclear. Per the germline V gene, CDR1 is SEHNR and CDR2 is FQNEAQ (reference sequence). This CDR3 region has 13 residues. The CDR3 coding sequence is TGTGCCAGCAACTTAGTCGGGGTGGGTGGCTACACCTTC. Residues: CASNLVGVGGYTF.

The chain links TRBV9 to TRBJ1-3, with 7 bases aligning to TRBD1. Germline loops: CDR1 SGDLS, CDR2 YYNGEE. The junction had 5 bases not matched to a gene; V was cut back by 2 bases and J by 0 bases. The CDR3 extends over 16 amino acids. CDR3: CASSVGTDVSGNTIYF. As DNA, the CDR3 is TGTGCCAGCAGCGTTGGGACAGATGTCTCTGGAAACACCATATATTTT.

This chain links TRBV11-2 with TRBJ2-3; TRBD1 matches at 10 bases. The germline V gene encodes CDR1 SGHAT and CDR2 FQNNGV. CDR3 size: 15 residues. Germline trimming cut 8 bases from V and 2 bases from J; bases unmatched to any gene: 7. The CDR3 nucleotides are TGTGCCAGCCGCGCAGGGACAGGGGCCACAGATACGCAGTATTTT. Amino acids: CASRAGTGATDTQYF.